The 21 T cell receptor beta chains presented below share a single source sample, sequenced in a study of T cells in Graves' hyperthyroidism and ophthalmopathy. Using RNA transcripts as the source, TCR beta CDR3 regions were amplified. First-round RT-PCR of the TCR CDR3 relied on the HTBI primer set. TCRdb reprocessed the multiplex PCR reads with MiXCR, giving one entry per CDR3 protein. The sample lists approximately 870,000 distinct CDR3 sequences, approximately 40% occurring once. Sequencing was carried out using blood. The receptors stem from a man between 18 and 29 years old with Graves' hyperthyroidism.

Details on this clonotype: One end of the junction does not line up with germline, which may come from a read error. This chain uses TRBV11-2 with TRBJ2-2; TRBD2 aligns across 11 bases. CDR3 length equals 16 residues. Germline loops: CDR1 SGHAT, CDR2 FQNNGV. The CDR3 region has the DNA TGCGCCAGCAGCCAATCCACTAGCGGGGGCACCGGGGAGCTGTTTTTT. It codes for CASSQSTSGGTGELFF.

The rearrangement links TRBV5-4 to TRBJ1-5; D uncertain. The germline V and J ends were trimmed by 4 bases and 7 bases, with 21 bases remaining between them. The V gene's germline CDR1 is SGHNT and CDR2 YYREEE (reference sequence). This CDR3 region has 16 residues. CDR3 protein: CASSQDRTLRGQPQHF. The CDR3 DNA follows: TGTGCCAGCAGCCAAGATAGGACCTTAAGAGGGCAGCCCCAGCATTTT.

This clonotype came up many times. The J gene is TRBJ1-4, the V gene TRBV7-6; TRBD1 is a possible D gene (5 bases). Germline V gives CDR1 SGHVS, CDR2 FNYEAQ. The CDR3 has 13 residues. V lost 8 bases and J lost 12, with 19 bases in between. CDR3 sequence: CASQGPRGTQLFF. The CDR3 nucleotides are TGTGCCAGCCAGGGTCCAAGGGGAACCCAACTGTTTTTT.

The chain recombines TRBV4-1 with TRBJ2-7, with 9 bases matching TRBD1. The CDR3 is made up of 15 amino acids. The germline V gene encodes CDR1 MGHRA and CDR2 YSYEKL. With V trimmed by 3 bases and J by 2 bases, 5 bases remained unmatched. CDR3 bases: TGCGCCAGCAGCCAGAGGGACAGGGTGGCCTACGAGCAGTACTTC. Amino acid sequence: CASSQRDRVAYEQYF.

This clonotype was seen repeatedly, ten times or more. The chain carries TRBV7-9 and TRBJ2-7; possible D gene TRBD1, 5 bases. This CDR3 has 15 amino acids. Germline assignment: CDR1 SEHNR and CDR2 FQNEAQ (reference sequence). The ends were cut back, 5 bases at V and 2 bases at J, with 16 bases in the middle. CDR3: CASSAPQVPAYEQYF. The CDR3 DNA reads TGTGCCAGCAGCGCGCCACAGGTCCCAGCCTACGAGCAGTACTTC.

In the case of this clonotype: Being one base from a much bigger clone, this may be a read error. The chain recombines TRBV19 with TRBJ1-5; 7 bases match TRBD1. CDR1 is LNHDA and CDR2 is SQIVND in the germline V gene (reference sequence). The CDR3 sequence is 14 residues long. CDR3 coding DNA: TGTGCCAGTAGGGAAGGGACAGCAAATCAGCCCAAGCATTTT. Amino acids: CASREGTANQPKHF.

In the case of this clonotype: Possible read error: a much larger clone is one base away. The chain links TRBV20-1 to TRBJ1-1, with 10 nucleotides matching TRBD1. V was pared by 3 bases and J by 3 bases, with 4 bases of the junction left unmatched. Looked up from germline, CDR1 is DFQATT and CDR2 is SNEGSKA (reference sequence). The CDR3 is made up of 14 amino acids. The CDR3, as DNA: TGCAGTGCTAGCAGGGGGACAGGGGACACTGAAGCTTTCTTT. Translating it yields CSASRGTGDTEAFF.

The chain is built from TRBV12-3 or TRBV12-4 and TRBJ1-5, with a weak D call TRBD1 (6 bases). Between the trimmed V and J ends, which lost 6 bases and 7 bases, there was a span of 19 bases. This CDR3 region has 15 residues. The CDR3 region is CASSRRGDNNQPQHF. CDR3 in DNA: TGTGCCAGCAGCCGGAGGGGGGACAATAACCAGCCCCAGCATTTT.

CDR3 in amino acids: CSESRAFQETQYF. The DNA for the CDR3 is TGCAGTGAGTCCAGGGCGTTCCAAGAGACCCAGTACTTC. J is TRBJ2-5 and V is TRBV20-1, with TRBD1 as a possible D gene (5 bases). Germline-derived CDR1 and CDR2 are DFQATT and SNEGSKA (reference sequence). V was pared by 7 bases and J by 1 base, with 13 bases between. This CDR3 region has 13 residues.

The chain recombines TRBV29-1 with TRBJ2-3, with D unclear. Germline lookup yields CDR1 SQVTM and CDR2 ANQGSEA. The CDR3 has 13 amino acids. V was cut by 0 bases and J by 6 bases, with 10 bases left in between. The DNA of the CDR3 is TGCAGCGTTGAAGATCTGAGGCCGGATACGCAGTATTTT. It translates to CSVEDLRPDTQYF.

The chain joins TRBV2 to TRBJ2-2; 7 nucleotides line up with TRBD2. Germline V gene lookup returns CDR1 SNHLY and CDR2 FYNNEI. The CDR3 totals 14 residues. V shed 6 bases, J shed 2 bases, and the junction held 3 bases outside the gene matches. CDR3: CASRGGVNTGELFF. The DNA for the CDR3 is TGTGCCAGCAGGGGGGGGGTTAACACCGGGGAGCTGTTTTTT.

The sample holds many counts of this clonotype. The chain is built from TRBV7-9 and TRBJ1-4; maybe TRBD1 (6 bases). Trimming left V 6 bases short and J 5 bases short, with 13 bases between. The CDR3 is 14 residues long. Germline CDR1 and CDR2: SEHNR and FQNEAQ (reference sequence). CDR3: CASSHTGSNEKLFF. Here the CDR3 DNA reads TGTGCCAGCAGTCACACAGGGTCCAATGAAAAACTGTTTTTT.

This clonotype was counted only a few times. The chain employs TRBV19 and TRBJ2-2; D is uncertain. There are 14 residues in the CDR3. Deletions cut 6 bases from V and 1 base from J, with 9 bases between. CDR1 and CDR2 (germline): LNHDA, SQIVND (reference sequence). This CDR3 is CASRRGLNTGELFF. CDR3 nucleotides: TGTGCCAGTAGACGCGGCTTGAACACCGGGGAGCTGTTTTTT.

V and J are TRBV7-8 and TRBJ2-7; 13 nucleotides agree with TRBD2. Germline V gene data show CDR1 as SGHVS and CDR2 as FQNEAQ. Trimming cost V 4 bases and J 4 bases; bases outside gene matches: 4. This CDR3 region has 15 residues. CDR3 in DNA: TGTGCCAGCAGCTCTGTGACTAGCGGGAGGTACGAGCAGTACTTC. Its protein is CASSSVTSGRYEQYF.

The J gene is TRBJ1-6, the V gene TRBV29-1; 7 nucleotides match TRBD1. CDR1 SQVTM and CDR2 ANQGSEA come from the germline V gene. The CDR3 consists of 13 residues. Unmatched junction bases numbered 10, after V lost 8 bases and J lost 9 bases. The CDR3 region has the DNA TGCAGCTTAACGACAGGGAATACTTCACCCCTCCACTTT. Protein product: CSLTTGNTSPLHF.

This clonotype was found a few times. The rearrangement links TRBV7-9 to TRBJ1-1; 7 bases align to TRBD1. CDR3 length: 14 residues. V was pared by 5 bases and J by 6 bases, with 9 bases of the junction left unmatched. Germline V lookup: CDR1 SEHNR, CDR2 FQNEAQ (reference sequence). The CDR3 spells CASSPQGGRAEAFF. The CDR3 nucleotides are TGTGCCAGCAGCCCTCAGGGGGGCCGGGCTGAAGCTTTCTTT.

This clonotype was observed at least ten times. The rearrangement joins TRBV7-6 to TRBJ1-2, with D maybe TRBD1 (5 bases). Per the germline V gene, CDR1 is SGHVS and CDR2 is FNYEAQ. The CDR3 is made up of 13 amino acids. Between the trimmed V and J ends, which lost 6 bases and 8 bases, there was a span of 16 bases. CDR3 protein: CASSYARGGGYTF. CDR3 bases: TGTGCCAGCAGTTATGCAAGGGGAGGAGGCTACACCTTC.

The chain has TRBV7-2 and TRBJ1-1; the D gene is possibly TRBD1 (6 bases). This CDR3 has 13 residues. Trimming cost V 4 bases and J 10 bases, with 16 bases left between them. The germline gives CDR1 SGHTA, CDR2 FQGNSA. The CDR3 DNA reads TGTGCCAGCAGCTCCCCTAACAGGGTGGTAGCTTTCTTT. Protein sequence: CASSSPNRVVAFF.

This clonotype was seen just once. The chain uses TRBV7-4 and TRBJ1-3; D possibly corresponds to TRBD1 (5 bases). This CDR3 is 14 amino acids long. Trimming took off 1 base at V and 8 bases at J, with 12 bases between the two ends. Germline V gene sequence: CDR1 SGHVT, CDR2 SQSDAQ. CDR3 in DNA: TGTGCCAGCAGCTTAGGGGGGACCGCGGACACCATATATTTT. Amino acid sequence: CASSLGGTADTIYF.

This clonotype was found many times. DNA of the CDR3: TGTGCCAGCAGTCGGACAGTCACTGAAGCTTTCTTT. Its protein is CASSRTVTEAFF. The chain combines TRBV6-5 with TRBJ1-1; D may be TRBD1 (6 bases). Germline CDR1 and CDR2: MNHEY and SVGAGI. Trimming cost V 5 bases and J 4 bases, with 8 bases left between them. The CDR3 has 12 amino acids.

The V gene is TRBV20-1, the J gene TRBJ2-5; D call uncertain. The CDR3 consists of 12 residues. CDR1 is DFQATT and CDR2 is SNEGSKA in the germline V gene (reference sequence). The CDR3 spells CRAYGLQETQYF. In DNA, the CDR3 is TGCAGGGCTTATGGCCTTCAAGAGACCCAGTACTTC.